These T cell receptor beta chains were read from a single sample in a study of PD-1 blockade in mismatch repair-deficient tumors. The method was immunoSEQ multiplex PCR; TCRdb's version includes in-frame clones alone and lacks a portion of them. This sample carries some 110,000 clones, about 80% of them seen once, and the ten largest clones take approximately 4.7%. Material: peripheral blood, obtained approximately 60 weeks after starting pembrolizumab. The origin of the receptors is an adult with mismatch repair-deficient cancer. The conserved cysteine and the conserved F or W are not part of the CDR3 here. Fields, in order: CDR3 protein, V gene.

CDR3aa: ASSFASLGTNTEAF
v_gene: TRBV5-5

CDR3aa: ASSAGTDNQPQH
v_gene: TRBV9

CDR3aa: ASSGVAELSSYNEQF
v_gene: TRBV19

CDR3aa: ASKESGLLSYEQY
v_gene: TRBV2

CDR3aa: ASREGRGGELF
v_gene: TRBV6-5

CDR3aa: ASSEATGKEETQY
v_gene: TRBV2

CDR3aa: ASRFDRAANTGELF
v_gene: TRBV28

CDR3aa: ASSFGIFNTEAF
v_gene: TRBV11-2

CDR3aa: ASSQDRGARLNGYT
v_gene: TRBV4-3

CDR3aa: ASSEGGHNEQF
v_gene: TRBV5-5

CDR3aa: ASSSPGQGSFVPYNEQF
v_gene: TRBV5-1

CDR3aa: ASSPSARLEETQY
v_gene: TRBV7-2

CDR3aa: ASSIGGRYEQY
v_gene: TRBV19

CDR3aa: ASSLSWTGHTSTDTQY
v_gene: TRBV27

CDR3aa: ASSLGGDHYNEQF
v_gene: TRBV5-1

CDR3aa: ASTNTGTSGALQETQY
v_gene: TRBV19

CDR3aa: SARAWETQY
v_gene: TRBV20-1

CDR3aa: ASTAITDTQY
v_gene: TRBV7-9

CDR3aa: ASSISGASGTRGEETQY
v_gene: TRBV19

CDR3aa: ASSYQGEGREQY
v_gene: TRBV6-5

CDR3aa: ASSLFRAHEQF
v_gene: TRBV27

CDR3aa: ASSPGPLNTEAF
v_gene: TRBV11-3

CDR3aa: ASSTGQGEAF
v_gene: TRBV6-4

CDR3aa: ASSRTPGLAGNEQF
v_gene: TRBV14

CDR3aa: TRPLQGKGENTEAF
v_gene: TRBV21-1

CDR3aa: ASSLGQRNEQF
v_gene: TRBV7-2

CDR3aa: ASSPGQGVVGGYT
v_gene: TRBV18

CDR3aa: ASSLGGQGGTDTQY
v_gene: TRBV5-1

CDR3aa: ASSEGRGIHNEQF
v_gene: TRBV9

CDR3aa: ATSGLTHPNGYT
v_gene: TRBV15

CDR3aa: ATSRDLGGVSNQPQH
v_gene: TRBV15

CDR3aa: AISRGLAGEDTGELF
v_gene: TRBV10-3

CDR3aa: ASSLAGVPRNEQF
v_gene: TRBV7-9

CDR3aa: ASSLGEDLGYT
v_gene: TRBV9

CDR3aa: ASSQGHRARNTIY
v_gene: TRBV4-3

CDR3aa: ASSWRDLQLYGYT
v_gene: TRBV5-6

CDR3aa: ASSTTRGPNTEAF
v_gene: TRBV6-5

CDR3aa: ASSLPQGAGSYEQY
v_gene: TRBV7-6

CDR3aa: ASGFGGTDTQY
v_gene: TRBV12-5